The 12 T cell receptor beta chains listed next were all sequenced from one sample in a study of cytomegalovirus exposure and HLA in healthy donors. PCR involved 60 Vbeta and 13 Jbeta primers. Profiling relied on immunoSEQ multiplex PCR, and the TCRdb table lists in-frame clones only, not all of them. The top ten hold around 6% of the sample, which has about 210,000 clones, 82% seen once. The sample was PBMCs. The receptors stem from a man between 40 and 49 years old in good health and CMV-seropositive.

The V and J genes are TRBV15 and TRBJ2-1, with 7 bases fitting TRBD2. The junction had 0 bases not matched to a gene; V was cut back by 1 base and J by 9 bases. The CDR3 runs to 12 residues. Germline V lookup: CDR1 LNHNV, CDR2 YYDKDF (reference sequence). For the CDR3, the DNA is TGTGCCACCAGCAGAGGGGAGGGTGAGCAGTTCTTC. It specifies CATSRGEGEQFF.

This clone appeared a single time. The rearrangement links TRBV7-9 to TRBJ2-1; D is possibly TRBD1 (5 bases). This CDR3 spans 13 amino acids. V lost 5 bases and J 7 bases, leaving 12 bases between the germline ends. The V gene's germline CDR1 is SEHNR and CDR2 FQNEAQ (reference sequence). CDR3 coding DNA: TGTGCCAGCAGCCCTCCAGGGAATAATGAGCAGTTCTTC. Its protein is CASSPPGNNEQFF.

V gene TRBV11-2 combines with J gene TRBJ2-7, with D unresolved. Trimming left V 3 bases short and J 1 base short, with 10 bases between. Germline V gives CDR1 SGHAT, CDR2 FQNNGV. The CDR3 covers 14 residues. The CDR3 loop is CASSFGSGSYEQYV. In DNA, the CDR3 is TGTGCCAGCAGCTTTGGGTCAGGTTCCTACGAGCAGTACGTC.

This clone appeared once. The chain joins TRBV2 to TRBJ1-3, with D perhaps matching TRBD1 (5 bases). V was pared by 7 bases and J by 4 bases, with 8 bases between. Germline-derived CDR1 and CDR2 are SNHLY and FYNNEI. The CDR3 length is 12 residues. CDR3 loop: CASTRQGNTIYF. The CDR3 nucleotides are TGTGCCAGCACAAGACAGGGAAACACCATATATTTT.

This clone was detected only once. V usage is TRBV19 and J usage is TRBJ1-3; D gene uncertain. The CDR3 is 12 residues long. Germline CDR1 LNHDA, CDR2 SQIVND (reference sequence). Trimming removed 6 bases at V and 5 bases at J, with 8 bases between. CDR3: CASSPQRNTIYF. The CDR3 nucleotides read TGTGCCAGTAGCCCCCAGAGAAACACCATATATTTT.

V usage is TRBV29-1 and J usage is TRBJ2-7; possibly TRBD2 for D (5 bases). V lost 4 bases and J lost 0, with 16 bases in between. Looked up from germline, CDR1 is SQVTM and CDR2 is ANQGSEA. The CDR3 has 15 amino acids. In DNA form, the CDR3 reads TGCAGCGTTGGATCTGCGGGCGGCTCCTCCTACGAGCAGTACTTC. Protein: CSVGSAGGSSYEQYF.

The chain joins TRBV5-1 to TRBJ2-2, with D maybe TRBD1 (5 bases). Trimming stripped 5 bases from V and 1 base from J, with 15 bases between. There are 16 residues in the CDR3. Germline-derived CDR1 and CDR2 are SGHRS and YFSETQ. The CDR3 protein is CASSPIRQGNTGELFF. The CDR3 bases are TGCGCCAGCAGTCCGATTAGGCAGGGGAACACCGGGGAGCTGTTTTTT.

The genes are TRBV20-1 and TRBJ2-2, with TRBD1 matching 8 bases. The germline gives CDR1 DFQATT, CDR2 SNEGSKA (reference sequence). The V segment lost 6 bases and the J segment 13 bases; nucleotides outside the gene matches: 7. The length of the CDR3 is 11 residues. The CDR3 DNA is TGCAGTGCCGGGACAGGAGGAGGGCTGTTTTTT. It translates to CSAGTGGGLFF.

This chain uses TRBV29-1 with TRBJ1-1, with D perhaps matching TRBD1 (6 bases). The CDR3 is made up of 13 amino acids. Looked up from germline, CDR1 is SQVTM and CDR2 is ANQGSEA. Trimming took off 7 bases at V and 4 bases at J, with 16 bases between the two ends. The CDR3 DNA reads TGCAGCGCTCCGGGGGGCTTTGGCACTGAAGCTTTCTTT. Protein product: CSAPGGFGTEAFF.

As DNA, the CDR3 is TGTGCCAGTAGTGGGGACAGGGTTGGGAGGAACACTGAAGCTTTCTTT. The encoded protein is CASSGDRVGRNTEAFF. The V and J genes are TRBV19 and TRBJ1-1; 9 bases are a match to TRBD1. CDR1 LNHDA and CDR2 SQIVND come from the germline V gene (reference sequence). The CDR3 loop spans 16 amino acids. V lost 5 bases to trimming and J lost 1 base; unmatched junction nucleotides: 8.

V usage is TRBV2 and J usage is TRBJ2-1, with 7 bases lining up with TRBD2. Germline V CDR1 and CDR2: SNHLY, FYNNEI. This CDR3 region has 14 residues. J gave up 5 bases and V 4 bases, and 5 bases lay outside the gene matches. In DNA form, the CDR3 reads TGTGCCAGCAGTGCTTCTAGCGGTAACAATGAGCAGTTCTTC. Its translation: CASSASSGNNEQFF.

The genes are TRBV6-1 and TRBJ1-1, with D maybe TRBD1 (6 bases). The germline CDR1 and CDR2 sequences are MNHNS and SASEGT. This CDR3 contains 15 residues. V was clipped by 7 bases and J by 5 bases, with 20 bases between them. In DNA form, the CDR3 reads TGTGCCAGCAACCCCAGTGACAGGTTCCGGACTGAAGCTTTCTTT. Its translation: CASNPSDRFRTEAFF.